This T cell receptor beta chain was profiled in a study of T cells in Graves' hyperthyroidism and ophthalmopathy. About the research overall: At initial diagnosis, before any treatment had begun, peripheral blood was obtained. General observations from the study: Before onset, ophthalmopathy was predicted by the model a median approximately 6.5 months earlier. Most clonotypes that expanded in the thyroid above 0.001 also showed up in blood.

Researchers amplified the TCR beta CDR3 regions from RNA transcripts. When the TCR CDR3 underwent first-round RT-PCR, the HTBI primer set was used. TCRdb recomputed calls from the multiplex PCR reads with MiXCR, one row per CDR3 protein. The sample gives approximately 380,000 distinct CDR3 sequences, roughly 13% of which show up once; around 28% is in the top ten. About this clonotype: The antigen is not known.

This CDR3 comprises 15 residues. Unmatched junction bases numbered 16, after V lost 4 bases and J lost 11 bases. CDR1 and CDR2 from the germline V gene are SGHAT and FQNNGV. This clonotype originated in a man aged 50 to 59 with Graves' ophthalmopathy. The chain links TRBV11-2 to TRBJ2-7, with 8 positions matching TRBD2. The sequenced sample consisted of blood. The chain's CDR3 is CASSSGGSSGIKEYF. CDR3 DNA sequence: TGTGCCAGCAGCTCGGGGGGGAGTAGCGGGATTAAGGAGTACTTC.